This TCR beta chain stems from a study of cytomegalovirus exposure and HLA in healthy donors. Overall study findings and caveats: The study put 160 or so TCR beta chains on its list as cytomegalovirus-associated. Researchers reportedly found TCR beta sequences accurately predicted most subjects' HLA-A and HLA-B alleles.

Note on this clone: The antigen is not known.

The PCR ran on 60 Vbeta and 13 Jbeta primers. TCRdb's copy holds only in-frame clones and misses some; the assay was immunoSEQ multiplex PCR. The repertoire has 200,000 to 250,000 clones, 76% of them found once; the top ten carry 0.6% to 0.65%. Donors likely had unrecorded immune exposures despite being nominally healthy when sampled. This CDR3 is built from 15 residues. Germline CDR1 MDHEN, CDR2 SYDVKM. V gave up 5 bases and J gave up 1 base, with 13 bases separating them. The gene calls are TRBV28 and TRBJ2-3; D gene ambiguous. This sequence was found in a man between 18 and 35 years old in good health and CMV-seronegative. The specimen was PBMCs. CDR3 in DNA: TGTGCCAGCAGTCGAAGCCAATCGGGCACAGATACGCAGTATTTT. Protein product: CASSRSQSGTDTQYF.